The 8 T cell receptor beta chains presented below share a single source sample, sequenced in a study of human T cells and chemical hapten exposure. Described time point: pre-sensitization, week 0. Stated treatment: therapeutic diphenylcyclopropenone sensitization with weekly scalp DPC. TCRdb processed the RACE reads anew with MiXCR; each CDR3 protein has one entry. The sample has 300,000 to 400,000 distinct CDR3 sequences; 5.1% are singletons. Source: whole blood, taken in connection with sensitization to the hapten diphenylcyclopropenone (DPC). The receptors were gathered from a woman between 50 and 59 years old with alopecia areata. Some clones in this sample may be carry-over from other donors' samples.

This clonotype was detected many times. The J gene is TRBJ1-2, the V gene TRBV29-1; the D gene is possibly TRBD1 (5 bases). Per the germline V gene, CDR1 is SQVTM and CDR2 is ANQGSEA. The CDR3 is made up of 14 amino acids. V shed 4 bases and J shed 4 bases, with 16 bases lying between them. CDR3 loop: CSVVPGQTSYGYTF. The CDR3 region has the DNA TGCAGCGTTGTGCCGGGGCAGACAAGCTATGGCTACACCTTC. The complete variable domain, with remaining parts taken from reference TRBV29-1 and TRBJ1-2, reads SAVISQKPSRDICQRGTSLTIQCQVDSQVTMMFWYRQQPGQSLTLIATANQGSEATYESGFVIDKFPISRPNLTFSTLTVSNMSPEDSSIYLCSVVPGQTSYGYTFGSGTRLTVV.

A remark on this clonotype: A junction boundary mismatches the germline segment, possibly from a read error. The rearrangement uses TRBV30 and TRBJ2-7; D unresolved. CDR1 GTSNPN and CDR2 SVGIG come from the germline V gene (reference sequence). CDR3 length equals 12 residues. CDR3 residues: CAWSEGYLEQHF. The CDR3 coding sequence is TGTGCCTGGAGCGAAGGGTATCTCGAGCAGCACTTC.

This clonotype was recorded a few times. This chain connects TRBV5-1 to TRBJ2-7; D possibly matches TRBD1 or TRBD2 (5 bases each). The V end was cut by 0 bases, the J end by 11 bases, with 9 bases between. CDR1 is SGHRS, CDR2 YFSETQ, per germline. This CDR3 contains 11 residues. The CDR3 loop reads CASSLGGAEYF. The CDR3, as DNA: TGCGCCAGCAGCTTGGGAGGGGCCGAGTACTTC.

This clonotype showed up many times. J is TRBJ1-2 and V is TRBV7-8; TRBD1 matches 9 bases. J lost 4 bases, V lost 1 base, and 1 base had no gene match. The CDR3 contains 14 residues. The V gene's germline CDR1 is SGHVS and CDR2 FQNEAQ. The CDR3 sequence: CASSLGTGAYGYTF. CDR3 DNA: TGTGCCAGCAGCTTAGGGACAGGGGCCTATGGCTACACCTTC.

This clonotype was seen repeatedly, ten times or more. The J gene is TRBJ2-5, the V gene TRBV19, with D perhaps assigned TRBD1 or TRBD2 (5 bases each). The germline V gene encodes CDR1 LNHDA and CDR2 SQIVND (reference sequence). The CDR3 runs 13 residues. V was trimmed by 4 bases and J by 5 bases, leaving 11 bases between them. The DNA of the CDR3 is TGTGCCAGTAGTAGTTGGGGGATGGAGACCCAGTACTTC. Translated: CASSSWGMETQYF.

The sample holds many counts of this clonotype. The genes are TRBV5-5 and TRBJ2-7, with 7 bases lining up with TRBD2. The junction had 4 bases not matched to a gene; V was cut back by 1 base and J by 0 bases. The CDR3 contains 15 residues. Germline CDR1 reads SGHKS; CDR2 reads YYEKEE (reference sequence). CDR3 loop: CASSLTAGPSYEQYF. In DNA, the CDR3 is TGTGCCAGCAGCTTGACAGCGGGGCCCTCCTACGAGCAGTACTTC.

The CDR3: CASSAGTVSQYF. CDR3 nucleotides: TGTGCCAGCAGTGCCGGGACAGTTTCACAGTACTTC. This chain uses TRBV6-2 or TRBV6-3 with TRBJ2-4; TRBD1 matches 7 bases. The J segment lost 13 bases and the V segment lost 5 bases, leaving 8 bases of the junction unmatched. The germline gives CDR1 MNHEY, CDR2 SVGEGT. The CDR3 runs to 12 residues.

This chain joins TRBV7-3 and TRBJ2-1, with TRBD2 as a possible D gene (6 bases). Germline V gives CDR1 SGHTA, CDR2 FQGTGA. Trimming stripped 1 base from V and 9 bases from J, with 13 bases between. The CDR3 loop spans 14 amino acids. For the CDR3, the DNA is TGTGCCAGCAGCTTAAGGAGGGGCGACGGTGAGCAGTTCTTC. This codes for CASSLRRGDGEQFF.